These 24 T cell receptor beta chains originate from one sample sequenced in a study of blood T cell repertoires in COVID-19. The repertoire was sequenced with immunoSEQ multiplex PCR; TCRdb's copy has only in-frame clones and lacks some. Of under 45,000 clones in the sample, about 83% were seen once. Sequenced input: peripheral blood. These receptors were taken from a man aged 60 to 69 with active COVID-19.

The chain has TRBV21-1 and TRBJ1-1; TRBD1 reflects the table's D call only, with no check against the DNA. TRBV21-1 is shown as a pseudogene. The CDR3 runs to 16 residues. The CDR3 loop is CASSKKVRAENTEAFF. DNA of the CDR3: TGTGCCAGCAGCAAAAAAGTCAGGGCCGAGAACACTGAAGCTTTCTTT.

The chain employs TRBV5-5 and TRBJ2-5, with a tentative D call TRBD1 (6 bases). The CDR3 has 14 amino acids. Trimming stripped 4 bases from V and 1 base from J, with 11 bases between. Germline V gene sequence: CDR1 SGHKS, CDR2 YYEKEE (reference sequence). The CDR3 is CASSPRQVQETQYF. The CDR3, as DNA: TGTGCCAGCAGCCCACGACAGGTCCAAGAGACCCAGTACTTC.

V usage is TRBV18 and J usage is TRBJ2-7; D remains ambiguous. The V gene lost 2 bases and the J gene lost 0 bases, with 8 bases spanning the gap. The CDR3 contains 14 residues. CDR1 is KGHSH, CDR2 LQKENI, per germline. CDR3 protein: CASSPGGSSYEQYF. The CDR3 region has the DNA TGTGCCAGCTCACCAGGCGGAAGCTCCTACGAGCAGTACTTC.

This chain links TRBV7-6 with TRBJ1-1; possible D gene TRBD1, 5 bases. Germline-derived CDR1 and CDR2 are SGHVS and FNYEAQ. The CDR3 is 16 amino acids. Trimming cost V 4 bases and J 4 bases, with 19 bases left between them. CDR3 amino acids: CASSSKPLGGSTEAFF. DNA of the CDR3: TGTGCCAGCAGCTCCAAACCTCTCGGGGGGAGCACTGAAGCTTTCTTT.

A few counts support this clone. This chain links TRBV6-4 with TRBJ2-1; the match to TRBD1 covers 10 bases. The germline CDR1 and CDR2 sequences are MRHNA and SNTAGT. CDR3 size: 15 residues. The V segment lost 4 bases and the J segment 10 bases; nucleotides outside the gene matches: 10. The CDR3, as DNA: TGTGCCAGCAGTGGTGGGACAGGGGATCAAGGCGAGCAGTTCTTC. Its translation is CASSGGTGDQGEQFF.

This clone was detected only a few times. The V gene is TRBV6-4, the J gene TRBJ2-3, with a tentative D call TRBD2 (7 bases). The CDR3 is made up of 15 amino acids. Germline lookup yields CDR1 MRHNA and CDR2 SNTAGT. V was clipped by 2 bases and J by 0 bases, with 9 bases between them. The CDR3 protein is CASSDGGASTDTQYF. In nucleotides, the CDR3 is TGTGCCAGCAGTGACGGGGGGGCTAGCACAGATACGCAGTATTTT.

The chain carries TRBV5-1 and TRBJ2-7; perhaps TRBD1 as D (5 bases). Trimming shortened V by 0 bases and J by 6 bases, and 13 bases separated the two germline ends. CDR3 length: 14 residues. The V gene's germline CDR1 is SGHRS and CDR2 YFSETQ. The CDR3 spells CASSLGQGSGEQYF. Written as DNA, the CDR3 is TGCGCCAGCAGCTTGGGGCAGGGATCTGGCGAGCAGTACTTC.

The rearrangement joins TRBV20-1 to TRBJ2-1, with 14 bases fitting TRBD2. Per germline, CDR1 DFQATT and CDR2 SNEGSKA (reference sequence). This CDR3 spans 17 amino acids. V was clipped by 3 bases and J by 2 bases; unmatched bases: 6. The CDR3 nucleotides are TGCAGTGCTAGTGGGACTAGCGGGAGAGGAGCCTACAATGAGCAGTTCTTC. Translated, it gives CSASGTSGRGAYNEQFF.

CDR3 bases: TGTGCCAGCAGTGAGAGGGAGTACAATGAGCAGTTCTTC. Translated: CASSEREYNEQFF. The V and J genes are TRBV6-1 and TRBJ2-1; possible D gene TRBD2, 5 bases. Looked up from germline, CDR1 is MNHNS and CDR2 is SASEGT. Trimming left V 3 bases short and J 4 bases short, with 7 bases between. The CDR3 runs to 13 residues.

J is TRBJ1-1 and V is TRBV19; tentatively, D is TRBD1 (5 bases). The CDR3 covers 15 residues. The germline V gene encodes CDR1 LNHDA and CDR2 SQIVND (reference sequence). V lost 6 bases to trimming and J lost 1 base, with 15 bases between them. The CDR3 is CASSPTGFSNTEAFF. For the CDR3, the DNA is TGTGCCAGTAGCCCTACAGGATTTTCGAACACTGAAGCTTTCTTT.

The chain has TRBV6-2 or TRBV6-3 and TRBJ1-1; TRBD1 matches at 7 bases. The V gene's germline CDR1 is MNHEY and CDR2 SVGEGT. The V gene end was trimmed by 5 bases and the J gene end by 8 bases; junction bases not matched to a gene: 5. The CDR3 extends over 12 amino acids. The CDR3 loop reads CASSTGVLEAFF. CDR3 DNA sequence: TGTGCCAGCAGTACAGGGGTTCTGGAAGCTTTCTTT.

The CDR3 DNA sequence: TGTGCCAGCCGCTCGGGGACTTACAACATTCAGTACTTC. Protein product: CASRSGTYNIQYF. The chain carries TRBV12-3 or TRBV12-4 and TRBJ2-4, with a tentative D call TRBD2 (6 bases). V gave up 8 bases and J gave up 7 bases, with 15 bases separating them. The CDR3 runs 13 residues.

Written as DNA, the CDR3 is TGTGCCAGCAGGGGGATAGCGGGCCCTACCTACGAGCAGTACTTC. As protein: CASRGIAGPTYEQYF. The chain recombines TRBV27 with TRBJ2-7; 7 bases are a match to TRBD2. V shed 6 bases and J 2 bases; nucleotides not matched to a gene: 10. The CDR3 covers 15 residues. CDR1 is MNHEY, CDR2 SMNVEV, per germline (reference sequence).

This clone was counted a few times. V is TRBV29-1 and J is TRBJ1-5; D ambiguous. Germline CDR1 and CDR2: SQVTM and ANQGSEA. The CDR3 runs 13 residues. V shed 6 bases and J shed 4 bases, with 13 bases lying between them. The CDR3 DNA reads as TGCAGCGTGGGCGAGAGGGAAAATCAGCCCCAGCATTTT. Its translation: CSVGERENQPQHF.

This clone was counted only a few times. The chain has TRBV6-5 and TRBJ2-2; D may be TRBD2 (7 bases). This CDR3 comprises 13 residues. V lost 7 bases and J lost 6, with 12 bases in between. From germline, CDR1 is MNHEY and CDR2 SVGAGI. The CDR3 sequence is CASKGGGPGELFF. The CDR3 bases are TGTGCCAGCAAAGGGGGGGGCCCCGGGGAGCTGTTTTTT.

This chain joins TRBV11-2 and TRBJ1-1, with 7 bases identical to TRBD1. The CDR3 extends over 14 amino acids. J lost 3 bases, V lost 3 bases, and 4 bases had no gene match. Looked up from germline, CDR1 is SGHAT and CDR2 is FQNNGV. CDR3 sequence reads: CASSFSQGDTEAFF. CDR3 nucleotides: TGTGCCAGCAGCTTTTCCCAGGGGGACACTGAAGCTTTCTTT.

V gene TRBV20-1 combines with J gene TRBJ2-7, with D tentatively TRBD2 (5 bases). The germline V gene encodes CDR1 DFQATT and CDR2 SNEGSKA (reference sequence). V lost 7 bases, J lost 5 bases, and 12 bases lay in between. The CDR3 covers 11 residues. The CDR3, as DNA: TGCAGTGTGCGGGCGGGCCACGAGCAGTACTTC. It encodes CSVRAGHEQYF.

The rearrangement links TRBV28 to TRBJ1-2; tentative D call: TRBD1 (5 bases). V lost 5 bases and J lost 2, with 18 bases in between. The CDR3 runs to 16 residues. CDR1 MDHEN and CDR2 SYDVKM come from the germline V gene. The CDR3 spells CASSPGGNSRNYGYTF. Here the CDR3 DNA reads TGTGCCAGCAGTCCCGGGGGTAACAGTCGGAACTATGGCTACACCTTC.

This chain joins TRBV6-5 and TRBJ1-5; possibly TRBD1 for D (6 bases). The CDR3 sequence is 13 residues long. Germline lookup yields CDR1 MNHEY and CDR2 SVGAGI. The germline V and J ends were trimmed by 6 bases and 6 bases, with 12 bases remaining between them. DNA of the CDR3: TGTGCCAGCAGCCTACAACAGGGTCAGCCCCAGCATTTT. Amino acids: CASSLQQGQPQHF.

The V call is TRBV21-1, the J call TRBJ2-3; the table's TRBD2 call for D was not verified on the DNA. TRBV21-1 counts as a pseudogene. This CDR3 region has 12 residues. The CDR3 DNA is TGTGCCAGCAGGCGTTCCGAGGATACGCAGTATTTT. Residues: CASRRSEDTQYF.

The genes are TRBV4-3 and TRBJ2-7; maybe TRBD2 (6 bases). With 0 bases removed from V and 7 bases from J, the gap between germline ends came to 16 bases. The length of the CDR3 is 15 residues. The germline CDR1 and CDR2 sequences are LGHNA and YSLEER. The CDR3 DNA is TGCGCCAGCAGCCAAGATAGGCTAGCGTCTGGGGAGCAGTACTTC. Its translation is CASSQDRLASGEQYF.

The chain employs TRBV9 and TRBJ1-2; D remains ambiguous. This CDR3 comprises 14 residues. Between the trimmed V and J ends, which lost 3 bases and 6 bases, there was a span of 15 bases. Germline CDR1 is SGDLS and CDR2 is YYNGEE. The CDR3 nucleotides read TGTGCCAGCAGCGCGAGTGGGCAGGCAGATGGCTACACCTTC. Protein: CASSASGQADGYTF.

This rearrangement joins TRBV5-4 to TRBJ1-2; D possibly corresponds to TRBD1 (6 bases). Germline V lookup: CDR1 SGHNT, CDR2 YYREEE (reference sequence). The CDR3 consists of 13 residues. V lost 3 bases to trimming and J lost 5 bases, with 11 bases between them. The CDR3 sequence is CASSSRQAYGYTF. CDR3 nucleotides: TGTGCCAGCAGCTCCCGACAGGCATATGGCTACACCTTC. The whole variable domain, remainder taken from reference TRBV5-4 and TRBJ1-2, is ETGVTQSPTHLIKTRGQQVTLRCSSQSGHNTVSWYQQALGQGPQFIFQYYREEENGRGNFPPRFSGLQFPNYSSELNVNALELDDSALYLCASSSRQAYGYTFGSGTRLTVV.

The CDR3 protein is CASSNLIATNEKLFF. The CDR3 coding sequence is TGCGCCAGCAGCAACCTAATTGCAACTAATGAAAAACTGTTTTTT. The chain employs TRBV5-1 and TRBJ1-4; the D is unclear. Germline V gene data show CDR1 as SGHRS and CDR2 as YFSETQ. The V end was cut by 4 bases, the J end by 0 bases, with 10 bases between. This CDR3 contains 15 residues.